This T cell receptor beta chain was sequenced during a study of cytomegalovirus exposure and HLA in healthy donors. Study conclusions and caveats: It was confirmed in vitro that a few of the CMV-associated chains were specific for CMV antigens.

The CDR3 has 16 amino acids. Germline V gene lookup returns CDR1 MNHEY and CDR2 SMNVEV (reference sequence). Trimming took off 6 bases at V and 1 base at J, with 16 bases between the two ends. Turning to this clone: Its matching antigen is unknown.

Using immunoSEQ multiplex PCR, the repertoire was profiled, and TCRdb retains in-frame clones only, with some absent. The table lists 180,000 or so clones, 80% to 90% of them singletons. This sequence joins TRBV27 and TRBJ1-3; D gene unclear. This TCR derives from a woman in her 30s in good health and CMV-seronegative. The sequencing sample was made of PBMCs. CDR3 nucleotide sequence: TGTGCCAGCAGCAACAAGGCGGGAGTATCTGGAAACACCATATATTTT. This codes for CASSNKAGVSGNTIYF.